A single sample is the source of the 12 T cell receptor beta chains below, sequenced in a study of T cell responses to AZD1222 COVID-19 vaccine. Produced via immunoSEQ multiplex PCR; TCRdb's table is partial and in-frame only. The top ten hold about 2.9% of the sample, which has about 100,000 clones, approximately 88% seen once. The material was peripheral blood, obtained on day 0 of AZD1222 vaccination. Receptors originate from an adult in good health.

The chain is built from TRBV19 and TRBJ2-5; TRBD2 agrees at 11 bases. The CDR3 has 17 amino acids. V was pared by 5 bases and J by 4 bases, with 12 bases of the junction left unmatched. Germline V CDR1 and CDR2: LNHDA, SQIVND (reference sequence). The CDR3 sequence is CASSSLAGGPTRETQYF. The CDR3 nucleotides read TGTGCCAGTAGTTCATTAGCGGGAGGGCCGACTAGAGAGACCCAGTACTTC.

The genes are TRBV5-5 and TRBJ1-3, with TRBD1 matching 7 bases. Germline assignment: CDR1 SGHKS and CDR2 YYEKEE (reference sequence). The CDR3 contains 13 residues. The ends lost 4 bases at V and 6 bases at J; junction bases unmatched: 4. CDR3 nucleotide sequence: TGTGCCAGCAGCAGGGGGCCCGAAAACACCATATATTTT. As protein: CASSRGPENTIYF.

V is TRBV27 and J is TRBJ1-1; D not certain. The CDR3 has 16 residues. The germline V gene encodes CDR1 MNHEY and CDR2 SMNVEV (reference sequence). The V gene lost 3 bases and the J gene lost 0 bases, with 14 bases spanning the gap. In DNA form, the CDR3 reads TGTGCCAGCAGTTTTTCTTCAGGAACTATGAACACTGAAGCTTTCTTT. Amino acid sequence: CASSFSSGTMNTEAFF.

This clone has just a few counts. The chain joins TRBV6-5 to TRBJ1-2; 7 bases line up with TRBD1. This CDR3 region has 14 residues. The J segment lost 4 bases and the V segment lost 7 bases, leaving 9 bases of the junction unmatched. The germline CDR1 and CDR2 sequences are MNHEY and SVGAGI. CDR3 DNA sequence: TGTGCCAGCACCGACAGGGTTGTCAGCTATGGCTACACCTTC. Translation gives CASTDRVVSYGYTF.

In DNA form, the CDR3 reads TGCGCCAGCAGCCCCGGACTAGTTCGATACGAGCAGTACTTC. Translated: CASSPGLVRYEQYF. This chain uses TRBV4-1 with TRBJ2-7, with 7 bases lining up with TRBD2. The junction had 7 bases not matched to a gene; V was cut back by 4 bases and J by 4 bases. The CDR3 has 14 residues. The germline V gene has CDR1 MGHRA and CDR2 YSYEKL.

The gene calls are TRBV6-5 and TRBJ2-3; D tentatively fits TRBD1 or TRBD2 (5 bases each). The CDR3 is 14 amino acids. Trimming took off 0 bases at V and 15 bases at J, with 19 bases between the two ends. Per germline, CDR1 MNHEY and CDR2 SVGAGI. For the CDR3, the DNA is TGTGCCAGCAGTTACTCCGCAGGGACCGCCCGTTTTTATTTT. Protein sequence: CASSYSAGTARFYF.

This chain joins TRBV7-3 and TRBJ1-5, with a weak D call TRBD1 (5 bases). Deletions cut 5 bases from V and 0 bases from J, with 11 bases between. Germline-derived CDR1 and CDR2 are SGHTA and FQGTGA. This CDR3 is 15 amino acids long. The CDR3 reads CASSPRDGSNQPQHF. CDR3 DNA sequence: TGTGCCAGCAGCCCCAGGGACGGTAGCAATCAGCCCCAGCATTTT.

This chain's CDR3 is CASSFGPENLEQYF. In nucleotides, the CDR3 is TGTGCCAGCAGCTTTGGTCCAGAGAATCTCGAGCAGTACTTC. The chain carries TRBV7-9 and TRBJ2-7; D is unresolved. The length of the CDR3 is 14 residues. Germline values: CDR1 SEHNR, CDR2 FQNEAQ (reference sequence). Trimming stripped 3 bases from V and 6 bases from J, with 15 bases between. The variable domain in full, with the rest retrieved from reference TRBV7-9 and TRBJ2-7, is DTGVSQNPRHKITKRGQNVTFRCDPISEHNRLYWYRQTLGQGPEFLTYFQNEAQLEKSRLLSDRFSAERPKGSFSTLEIQRTEQGDSAMYLCASSFGPENLEQYFGPGTRLTVT.

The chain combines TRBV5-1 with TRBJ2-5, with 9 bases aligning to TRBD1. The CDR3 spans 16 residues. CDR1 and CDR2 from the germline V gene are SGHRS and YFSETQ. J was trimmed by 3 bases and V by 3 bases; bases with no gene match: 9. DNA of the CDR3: TGCGCCAGCAGCTACGGACAGGGGCGGACGAAAGAGACCCAGTACTTC. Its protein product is CASSYGQGRTKETQYF.

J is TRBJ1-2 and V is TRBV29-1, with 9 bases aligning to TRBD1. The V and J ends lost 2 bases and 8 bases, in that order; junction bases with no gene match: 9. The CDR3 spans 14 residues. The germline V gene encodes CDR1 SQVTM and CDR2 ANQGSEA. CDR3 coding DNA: TGCAGCGTTGAACCCATTGTGGGGACAGGGGGCTACACCTTC. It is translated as CSVEPIVGTGGYTF.

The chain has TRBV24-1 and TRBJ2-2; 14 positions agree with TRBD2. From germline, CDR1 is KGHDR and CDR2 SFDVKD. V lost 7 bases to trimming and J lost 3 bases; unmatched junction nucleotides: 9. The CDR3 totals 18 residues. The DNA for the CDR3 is TGTGCCACCAGCGTCCCGGGACTAGCGGGAGCGGACACCGGGGAGCTGTTTTTT. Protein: CATSVPGLAGADTGELFF.

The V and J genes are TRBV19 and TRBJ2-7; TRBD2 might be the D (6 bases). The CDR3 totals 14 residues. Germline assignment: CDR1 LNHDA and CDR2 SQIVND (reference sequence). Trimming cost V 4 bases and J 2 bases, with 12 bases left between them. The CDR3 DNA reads TGTGCCAGTAGTAGAGCGGGTTTGACCTACGAGCAGTACTTC. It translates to CASSRAGLTYEQYF.